This TCR beta chain was captured by sequencing in a study of T cell responses to AZD1222 COVID-19 vaccine (dated by TCRdb to the early 2020s). About the study as a whole: AZD1222 recipients given second doses at about 4 weeks or at about 12 weeks were pooled, since spike-specific TCR depth and breadth were not found to differ between the two schedules. A total of under 250 trial participants underwent TCR sequencing, of whom around 210 had received two doses of AZD1222 and roughly 26 had received two doses of the MenACWY control vaccine. Enrollment into the trials was organized by age into subgroups of 18-55, 56-69 and 70-plus years, and those subgroups contained roughly 160, 29 and 62 TCR-sequenced participants, respectively. The study at large found these results: Participants were mostly white British and included more females than males, and it was suggested by the authors that clonal diversity may have been underestimated. Spike-specific TCR breadth and depth rose significantly after two AZD1222 doses compared with day 0 and with MenACWY recipients. Because no samples from the day 14 peak response were available, repertoires could be characterized only after the peak T cell response. Nearly half of unique spike-specific TCRs reportedly recognized epitopes outside regions mutated in the B.1.351 and B.1.1.7 variants. In the small 56-69-year group, the increase in depth fell short of significance, most likely because of low power. The vaccine-associated CD4 TCRs covered the entire spike protein, and the dominant responses fell in regions 160-218 and 743-854. Conclusions about previously exposed vaccinees are limited, since just six or seven AZD1222 recipients were seropositive for SARS-CoV-2 at baseline.

A note on this clone: Its antigen is not yet known. Qualities for individual bases were not recorded, and no much larger clone is one base off.

The CDR3 regions of human TCRbeta chains were analyzed by immunosequencing. The study's processing was this. TCRs in the repertoires were matched against a reference library of SARS-CoV-2-specific TCRs that had been generated with the MIRA antigen-specificity platform. Breadth was defined as the fraction of unique TCRs that were SARS-CoV-2-associated, and depth was defined as the fraction of total T cells that were SARS-CoV-2-associated. Using the MIRA data, each spike-specific TCR was mapped to the spike region that the TCR reacts to and placed in a CD4 or CD8 class. Log10-transformed breadth and depth values were compared by one-way ANOVA with Sidak's multiple comparisons tests. TCRdb provides this immuneACCESS table in a form limited to in-frame rearrangements. Some clones are lacking; in checked studies, under half of them reflect an unresolved V gene, and why the rest are absent is not known. D and trimming were read from the DNA, whereas the V and J calls and clone size are those reported in that table. In all, the sample holds roughly 70,000 clones, and around 85% of those were seen once. About a fifth of the sample goes to the ten largest clones.

The time point label corresponds to: baseline before first vaccination. Vaccinee samples were obtained from the UK trials COV001 and COV002, which included a single-blind randomized controlled phase 2/3 trial of AZD1222 (ChAdOx1 nCoV-19) in healthy adults. For TCRbeta chain sequencing, PBMC samples were collected from trial participants at day 0 and at day 28 after the second dose. The sequencing used peripheral blood, collected on day 0 of AZD1222 vaccination. This TCR derives from an adult in good health.

CDR3 loop: CASSPGPVAYEQYF. The sequenced DNA is TGTGCCAGCAGCCCGGGACCCGTCGCCTACGAGCAGTACTTC. The chain joins TRBV3-1 (or the pseudogene TRBV3-2) to TRBJ2-7, with the D gene tentatively TRBD1 or TRBD2, based on 5 matching bases in each. V is reduced by 4 bases and J by 2 bases, leaving a spacing of 12 bases between them. CDR1 LGHDT and CDR2 YNNKEL were looked up in the germline V gene (reference sequence). From cysteine to phenylalanine, the CDR3 is 14 amino acids long. The kept DNA is CDR3 alone, 42 bases in frame from the first base.